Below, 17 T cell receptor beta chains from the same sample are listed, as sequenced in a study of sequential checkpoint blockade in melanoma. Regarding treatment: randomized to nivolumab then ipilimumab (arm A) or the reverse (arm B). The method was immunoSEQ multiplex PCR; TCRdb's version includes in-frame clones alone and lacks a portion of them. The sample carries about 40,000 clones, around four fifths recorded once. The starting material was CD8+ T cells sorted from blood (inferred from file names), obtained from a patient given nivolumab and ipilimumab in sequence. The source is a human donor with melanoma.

In DNA form, the CDR3 reads TGTGCCAGTAGTGCCCGTAGGGAGGATCTGACTGAAGCTTTCTTT. Residues: CASSARREDLTEAFF. V is TRBV19 and J is TRBJ1-1, with no clear D. The V gene lost 5 bases and the J gene lost 5 bases, with 18 bases spanning the gap. Germline V gene lookup returns CDR1 LNHDA and CDR2 SQIVND (reference sequence). The CDR3 has 15 residues.

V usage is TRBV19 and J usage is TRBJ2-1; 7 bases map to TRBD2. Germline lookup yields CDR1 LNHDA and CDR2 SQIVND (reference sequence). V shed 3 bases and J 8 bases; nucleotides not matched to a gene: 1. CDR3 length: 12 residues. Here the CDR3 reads CASSIRGDEQFF. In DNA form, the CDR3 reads TGTGCCAGTAGTATTCGGGGGGATGAGCAGTTCTTC.

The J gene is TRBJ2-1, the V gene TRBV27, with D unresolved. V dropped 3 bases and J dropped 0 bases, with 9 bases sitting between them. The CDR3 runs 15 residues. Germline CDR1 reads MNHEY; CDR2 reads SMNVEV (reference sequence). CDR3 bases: TGTGCCAGCAGTTTGGATTGGAGCTCCTACAATGAGCAGTTCTTC. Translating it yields CASSLDWSSYNEQFF.

For the CDR3, the DNA is TGTGCCAGCAGCCAAGGAATGGGGGCCGCTGAAGCTTTCTTT. Amino acid sequence: CASSQGMGAAEAFF. The genes are TRBV14 and TRBJ1-1, with TRBD1 as a possible D gene (6 bases). Germline V gene sequence: CDR1 SGHDN, CDR2 FVKESK. V shed 1 base and J shed 6 bases, with 12 bases lying between them. The CDR3 is 14 residues long.

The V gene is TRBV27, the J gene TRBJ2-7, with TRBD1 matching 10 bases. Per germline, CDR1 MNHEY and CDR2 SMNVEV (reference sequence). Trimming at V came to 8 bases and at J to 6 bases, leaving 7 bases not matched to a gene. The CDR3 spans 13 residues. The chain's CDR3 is CASSGDRGREQYF. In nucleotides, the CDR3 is TGTGCCAGCTCGGGAGACAGGGGGCGCGAGCAGTACTTC.

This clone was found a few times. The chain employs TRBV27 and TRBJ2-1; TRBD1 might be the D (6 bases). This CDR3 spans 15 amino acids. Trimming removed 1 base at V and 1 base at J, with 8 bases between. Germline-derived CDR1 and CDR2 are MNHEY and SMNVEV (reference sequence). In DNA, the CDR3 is TGTGCCAGCAGTTTATATCAGGGGTCCTACAATGAGCAGTTCTTC. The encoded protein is CASSLYQGSYNEQFF.

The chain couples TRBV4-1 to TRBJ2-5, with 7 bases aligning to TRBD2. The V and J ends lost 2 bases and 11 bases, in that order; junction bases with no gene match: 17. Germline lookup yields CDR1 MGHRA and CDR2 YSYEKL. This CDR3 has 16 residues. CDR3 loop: CASSQWGGSGLSKQYF. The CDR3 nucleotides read TGCGCCAGCAGCCAATGGGGGGGGTCGGGACTCTCCAAGCAGTACTTC.

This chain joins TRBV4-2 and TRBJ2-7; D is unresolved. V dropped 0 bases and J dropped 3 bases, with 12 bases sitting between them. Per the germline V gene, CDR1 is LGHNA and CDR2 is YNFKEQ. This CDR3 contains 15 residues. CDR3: CASSQEVAGFYEQYF. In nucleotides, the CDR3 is TGTGCCAGCAGCCAAGAGGTGGCAGGTTTCTACGAGCAGTACTTC.

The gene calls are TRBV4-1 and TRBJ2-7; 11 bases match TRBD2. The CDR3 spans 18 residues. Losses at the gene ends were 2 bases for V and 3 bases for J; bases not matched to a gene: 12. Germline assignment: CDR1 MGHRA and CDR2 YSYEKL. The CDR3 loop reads CASSQPGPSGRSSYEQYF. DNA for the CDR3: TGCGCCAGCAGCCAACCCGGACCTAGCGGGAGGTCAAGCTACGAGCAGTACTTC.

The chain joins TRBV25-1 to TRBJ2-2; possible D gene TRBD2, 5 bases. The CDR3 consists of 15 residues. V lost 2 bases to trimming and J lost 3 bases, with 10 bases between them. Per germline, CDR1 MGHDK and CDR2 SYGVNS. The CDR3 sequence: CASSERRGYTGELFF. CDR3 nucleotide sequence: TGTGCCAGCAGTGAAAGACGAGGGTACACCGGGGAGCTGTTTTTT.

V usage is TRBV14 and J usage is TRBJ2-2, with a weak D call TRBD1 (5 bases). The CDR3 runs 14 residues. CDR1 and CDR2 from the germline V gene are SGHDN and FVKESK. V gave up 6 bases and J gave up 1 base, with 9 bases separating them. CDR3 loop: CASSPRVNTGELFF. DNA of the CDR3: TGTGCCAGCAGTCCCAGGGTGAACACCGGGGAGCTGTTTTTT.

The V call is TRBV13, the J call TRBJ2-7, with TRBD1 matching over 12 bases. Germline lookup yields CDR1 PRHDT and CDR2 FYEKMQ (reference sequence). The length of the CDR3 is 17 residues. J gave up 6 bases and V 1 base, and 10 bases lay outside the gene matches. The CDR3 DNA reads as TGTGCCAGCAGCTTAGCGGGACAGGGGGCGCCATGGTCCGAGCAGTACTTC. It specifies CASSLAGQGAPWSEQYF.

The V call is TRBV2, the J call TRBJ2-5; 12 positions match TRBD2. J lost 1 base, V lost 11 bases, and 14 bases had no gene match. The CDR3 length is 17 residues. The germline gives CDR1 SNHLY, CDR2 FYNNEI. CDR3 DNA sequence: TGTGCCCAAGGGGGGCTACTAGCGGGGGGCCTCCAAGAGACCCAGTACTTC. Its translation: CAQGGLLAGGLQETQYF.

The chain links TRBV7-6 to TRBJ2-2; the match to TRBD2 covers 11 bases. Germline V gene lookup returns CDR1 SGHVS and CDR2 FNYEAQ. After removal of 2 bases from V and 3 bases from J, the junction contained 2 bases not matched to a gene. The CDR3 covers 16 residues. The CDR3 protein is CASSLRLAGHTGELFF. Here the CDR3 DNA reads TGTGCCAGCAGCTTAAGACTAGCGGGGCACACCGGGGAGCTGTTTTTT.

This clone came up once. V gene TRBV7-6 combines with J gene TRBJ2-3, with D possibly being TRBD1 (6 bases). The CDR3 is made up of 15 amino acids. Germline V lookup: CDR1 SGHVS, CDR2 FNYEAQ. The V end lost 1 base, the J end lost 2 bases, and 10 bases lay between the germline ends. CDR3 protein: CASSLGAGDTDTQYF. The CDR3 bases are TGTGCCAGCAGCTTAGGGGCAGGGGACACAGATACGCAGTATTTT.

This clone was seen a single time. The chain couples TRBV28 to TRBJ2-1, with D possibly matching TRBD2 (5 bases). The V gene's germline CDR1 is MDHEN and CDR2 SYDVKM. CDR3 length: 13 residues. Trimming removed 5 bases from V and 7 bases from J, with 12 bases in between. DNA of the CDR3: TGTGCCAGCAGTCCCCGGGGTGGAAATGAGCAGTTCTTC. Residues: CASSPRGGNEQFF.

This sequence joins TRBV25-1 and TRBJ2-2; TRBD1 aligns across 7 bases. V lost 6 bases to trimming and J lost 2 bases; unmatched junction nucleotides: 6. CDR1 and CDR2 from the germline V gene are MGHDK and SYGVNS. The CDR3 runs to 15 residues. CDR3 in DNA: TGTGCCAGCAGCGCAGACAGGGCAAACACCGGGGAGCTGTTTTTT. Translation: CASSADRANTGELFF.